This TCR beta chain was identified during a study of T cells after yellow fever vaccination. TCRdb processed the 5' RACE reads anew with MiXCR; each CDR3 protein has one entry. The sample contains a few hundred thousand distinct CDR3 sequences, over 8% of which appear only once. In its sample, this clonotype was seen many times. Its antigen remains unidentified. CDR3 length: 14 residues. The germline CDR1 and CDR2 sequences are SGHTA and FQGNSA. The V and J ends lost 5 bases and 12 bases, in that order; junction bases with no gene match: 12. Study outcomes and limitations: Most clones from primary vaccination were detected again post-booster (roughly 96% CD4, roughly 90% CD8).

The V and J genes are TRBV7-2 and TRBJ2-1; 8 nucleotides match TRBD2. Sequencing used PBMCs, obtained on the day of the first yellow fever vaccination. The sequence was collected from a man aged 18 to 30 who received the YFV17D yellow fever vaccine. CDR3 sequence: CASSRTSSEVRQFF. Written as DNA, the CDR3 is TGTGCCAGCAGCCGGACTAGCTCCGAGGTGCGGCAGTTCTTC. The variable domain in full, with the rest retrieved from reference TRBV7-2 and TRBJ2-1, is GAGVSQSPSNKVTEKGKDVELRCDPISGHTALYWYRQSLGQGLEFLIYFQGNSAPDKSGLPSDRFSAERTGGSVSTLTIQRTQQEDSAVYLCASSRTSSEVRQFFGPGTRLTVL.